The clone carrying this TCR beta chain appeared once. This sample is part of a study of OX40 agonist ivuxolimab in advanced cancers. The CDR3 extends over 15 amino acids. The germline V and J ends were trimmed by 4 bases and 6 bases, with 16 bases remaining between them. From germline, CDR1 is SGHRS and CDR2 YFSETQ. Libraries were prepared by immunoSEQ multiplex PCR; TCRdb keeps only in-frame clonotypes and omits some of them. Of 50,000 to 75,000 clones in the sample, over 80% were seen once. Sequencing used CD4+ or CD8+ T cells sorted from blood, obtained in a trial of the OX40 agonist ivuxolimab. The sequence derives from an adult with an advanced solid tumor such as melanoma, head and neck, liver or kidney cancer. The chain carries TRBV5-1 and TRBJ1-4; D possibly corresponds to TRBD1 (5 bases). The CDR3 loop reads CASSLRGGMDEKLFF. DNA for the CDR3: TGCGCCAGCAGCCTAAGGGGTGGGATGGATGAAAAACTGTTTTTT.